Presented here are 10 T cell receptor beta chains from one specimen sequenced in a study of vaccination and CD4 T cells after COVID-19. These receptors are not linked to any known antigen. Treatment reported: approximately nine-day PBMC culture with coronavirus spike peptide pools or control peptides (ViraFEST assay). Cultured CD4+ T cell DNA underwent sequencing with the Oncomine TCR Beta short-read assay. One entry per CDR3 protein, called by TCRdb with MiXCR from the PCR reads. This sample has approximately 15,000 distinct CDR3 sequences; roughly three fifths occur once, and the top ten carry about 10%. What was sequenced was CD4+ T cells from blood, cultured in vitro. Source of these receptors: a human donor who had recovered from COVID-19.

The genes are TRBV6-1 and TRBJ1-6; D perhaps matches TRBD1 (6 bases). CDR1 is MNHNS, CDR2 SASEGT, per germline. The V end lost 2 bases, the J end lost 8 bases, and 13 bases lay between the germline ends. This CDR3 comprises 15 residues. CDR3 amino acids: CASSELGGRDSPLHF. The CDR3 nucleotides are TGTGCCAGCAGTGAATTGGGGGGCAGGGATTCACCCCTCCACTTT.

The chain carries TRBV20-1 and TRBJ2-1; 9 bases align to TRBD2. The CDR3 is made up of 13 amino acids. Per the germline V gene, CDR1 is DFQATT and CDR2 is SNEGSKA (reference sequence). V trimming: 7 bases; J trimming: 8 bases; junction bases outside the gene matches: 9. The CDR3 sequence is CSGGSGRRDEQFF. CDR3 nucleotide sequence: TGCAGTGGGGGGAGCGGGAGGAGGGATGAGCAGTTCTTC.

The V gene is TRBV28, the J gene TRBJ1-6; D gene uncertain. Germline CDR1 is MDHEN and CDR2 is SYDVKM. This CDR3 is 12 amino acids long. The germline V and J ends were trimmed by 5 bases and 13 bases, with 12 bases remaining between them. In DNA form, the CDR3 reads TGTGCCAGCAGTACGACCTGGTCCCCCCTCCACTTT. Encoded protein: CASSTTWSPLHF.

The chain recombines TRBV19 with TRBJ1-5, with 12 bases lining up with TRBD1. Germline CDR1 reads LNHDA; CDR2 reads SQIVND (reference sequence). Trimming cost V 8 bases and J 7 bases; bases outside gene matches: 6. The CDR3 totals 14 residues. CDR3 DNA sequence: TGTGCCAGTGGGGGGACAGGGGGCGGACAGCCCCAGCATTTT. This translates into CASGGTGGGQPQHF.

The rearrangement links TRBV28 to TRBJ2-2; D might be TRBD2 (7 bases). Germline V gene data show CDR1 as MDHEN and CDR2 as SYDVKM. CDR3 size: 15 residues. Trimming took 3 bases from V and 4 from J, leaving 12 bases between them. CDR3 amino acids: CASSLGGPRTGELFF. CDR3 sequence (DNA): TGTGCCAGCAGTTTGGGGGGGCCTCGCACCGGGGAGCTGTTTTTT. Full variable domain (rest looked up from reference TRBV28 and TRBJ2-2): DVKVTQSSRYLVKRTGEKVFLECVQDMDHENMFWYRQDPGLGLRLIYFSYDVKMKEKGDIPEGYSVSREKKERFSLILESASTNQTSMYLCASSLGGPRTGELFFGEGSRLTVL.

This chain joins TRBV6-1 and TRBJ2-2; D gene ambiguous. V was cut by 8 bases and J by 6 bases, with 19 bases left in between. Germline CDR1 reads MNHNS; CDR2 reads SASEGT. The CDR3 spans 15 residues. The DNA for the CDR3 is TGTGCCAGCGCGGCCCCTAAGATGATACCCGGGGAGCTGTTTTTT. This sequence encodes CASAAPKMIPGELFF.

The V call is TRBV19, the J call TRBJ1-3; no clear D gene. V lost 1 base and J 7 bases, leaving 2 bases between the germline ends. This CDR3 comprises 11 residues. Germline V gene data show CDR1 as LNHDA and CDR2 as SQIVND (reference sequence). The CDR3 sequence: CASSIGNTIYF. DNA of the CDR3: TGTGCCAGTAGTATAGGGAACACCATATATTTT.

This clonotype appeared a few times. V usage is TRBV7-3 and J usage is TRBJ1-1, with 10 bases aligning to TRBD1. The CDR3 length is 18 residues. V lost 5 bases to trimming and J lost 0 bases; unmatched junction nucleotides: 12. The germline V gene encodes CDR1 SGHTA and CDR2 FQGTGA. The CDR3 DNA sequence: TGTGCCAGCAGCCTGCCACGGGACAGGGGCATTTTGAACACTGAAGCTTTCTTT. Protein: CASSLPRDRGILNTEAFF. Based on the CDR3 plus reference TRBV7-3 and TRBJ1-1, the full variable domain is GAGVSQTPSNKVTEKGKYVELRCDPISGHTALYWYRQSLGQGPEFLIYFQGTGAADDSGLPNDRFFAVRPEGSVSTLKIQRTERGDSAVYLCASSLPRDRGILNTEAFFGQGTRLTVV.

The V and J genes are TRBV5-4 and TRBJ1-1; D call uncertain. Germline V lookup: CDR1 SGHNT, CDR2 YYREEE (reference sequence). Trimming cost V 3 bases and J 4 bases, with 13 bases left between them. CDR3 length equals 14 residues. The CDR3 region is CASSSGGDGTEAFF. CDR3 sequence (DNA): TGTGCCAGCAGCTCCGGCGGGGATGGCACTGAAGCTTTCTTT.

V is TRBV2 and J is TRBJ2-3; TRBD2 matches 7 bases. The junction had 5 bases not matched to a gene; V was cut back by 6 bases and J by 2 bases. Germline CDR1 and CDR2: SNHLY and FYNNEI. The CDR3 consists of 14 residues. The CDR3 is CASRMGLPTDTQYF. CDR3 coding DNA: TGTGCCAGCAGGATGGGACTACCCACAGATACGCAGTATTTT. The full variable domain, completed using reference TRBV2 and TRBJ2-3, is EPEVTQTPSHQVTQMGQEVILRCVPISNHLYFYWYRQILGQKVEFLVSFYNNEISEKSEIFDDQFSVERPDGSNFTLKIRSTKLEDSAMYFCASRMGLPTDTQYFGPGTRLTVL.